The entry below describes one T cell receptor beta chain. Its specificity is not known. The sample is drawn from a study of T cell responses to AZD1222 COVID-19 vaccine. Overall study results and limits: Nearly half of unique spike-specific TCRs reportedly avoided B.1.351 and B.1.1.7 mutated regions. Clonal diversity was possibly underestimated, and the donors were mostly white British, with more females.

With 6 bases removed from V and 9 bases from J, the gap between germline ends came to 15 bases. CDR3 size: 14 residues. Per the germline V gene, CDR1 is MNHEY and CDR2 is SVGAGI. The study pooled second doses at about 4 or about 12 weeks. Sequencing was performed with immunoSEQ multiplex PCR; in TCRdb, only in-frame clones are kept and a portion is missing. The sample carries about 69,000 clones, 80% recorded once. This chain links TRBV6-5 with TRBJ1-6, with unresolved D. Sequencing was performed on peripheral blood, taken 28 days after the second AZD1222 dose. The clonotype originates from an adult who received the AZD1222 COVID-19 vaccine. The DNA for the CDR3 is TGTGCCAGCAGCCCCGATTTAGGGCGTTCACCCCTCCACTTT. Residues: CASSPDLGRSPLHF.